A selection of T cell receptor beta chains follows, all from one sample in a study of blood T cell repertoires in COVID-19. Data came from immunoSEQ multiplex PCR; TCRdb stores just in-frame clones and leaves some out. The table lists about 35,000 clones, approximately 86% of them singletons. Sequenced sample: peripheral blood. Every receptor here comes from a woman aged 70-85 years with active COVID-19. Both conserved end residues are part of each CDR3. Each record gives: CDR3 length, J gene, V gene, CDR3 protein.

CDR3 length: 15; J gene: TRBJ1-2; V gene: TRBV2; CDR3 protein: CASRYLGGPTYGYTF
CDR3 length: 15; J gene: TRBJ1-1; V gene: TRBV9; CDR3 protein: CASSRWTGGGSEAFF
CDR3 length: 15; J gene: TRBJ2-1; V gene: TRBV6-4; CDR3 protein: CASSEMTGGGNEQFF
CDR3 length: 15; J gene: TRBJ2-1; V gene: TRBV3-1/TRBV3-2; CDR3 protein: CASSQSAGGHNEQFF
CDR3 length: 14; J gene: TRBJ2-3; V gene: TRBV4-1; CDR3 protein: CASSQPRLTNTQYF
CDR3 length: 16; J gene: TRBJ2-2; V gene: TRBV9; CDR3 protein: CASSPTEGGNTGELFF
CDR3 length: 11; J gene: TRBJ2-7; V gene: TRBV20-1; CDR3 protein: CSAVQGNEQYF
CDR3 length: 15; J gene: TRBJ2-2; V gene: TRBV7-3; CDR3 protein: CASSFSGGRTGELFF
CDR3 length: 14; J gene: TRBJ2-7; V gene: TRBV15; CDR3 protein: CATSRASALYEQYF
CDR3 length: 14; J gene: TRBJ1-6; V gene: TRBV5-6; CDR3 protein: CASIDRGVDSPLHF
CDR3 length: 15; J gene: TRBJ2-3; V gene: TRBV6-6; CDR3 protein: CASRLTSTGTDTQYF
CDR3 length: 15; J gene: TRBJ2-1; V gene: TRBV2; CDR3 protein: CASSEARVGNNEQFF
CDR3 length: 17; J gene: TRBJ2-1; V gene: TRBV6-6; CDR3 protein: CASSPATSGGSYNEQFF
CDR3 length: 16; J gene: TRBJ2-7; V gene: TRBV6-2/TRBV6-3; CDR3 protein: CASSIAGARRFYEQYF
CDR3 length: 15; J gene: TRBJ2-3; V gene: TRBV4-1; CDR3 protein: CASSQDGAGTDTQYF
CDR3 length: 15; J gene: TRBJ1-2; V gene: TRBV7-9; CDR3 protein: CASSLGSGDRGGYTF
CDR3 length: 19; J gene: TRBJ2-6; V gene: TRBV30; CDR3 protein: CAWSVLWDRRRSGANVLTF
CDR3 length: 16; J gene: TRBJ1-4; V gene: TRBV4-3; CDR3 protein: CASSQTGGLQNEKLFF
CDR3 length: 13; J gene: TRBJ2-7; V gene: TRBV6-5; CDR3 protein: CASTSGVRYEQYF
CDR3 length: 13; J gene: TRBJ1-1; V gene: TRBV2; CDR3 protein: CASRGTGRTEAFF
CDR3 length: 16; J gene: TRBJ2-5; V gene: TRBV9; CDR3 protein: CASSADSRAYQETQYF
CDR3 length: 16; J gene: TRBJ1-3; V gene: TRBV27; CDR3 protein: CASSLSWGGPGNTIYF
CDR3 length: 14; J gene: TRBJ1-2; V gene: TRBV28; CDR3 protein: CASSWTGRHYGYTF
CDR3 length: 16; J gene: TRBJ2-6; V gene: TRBV6-6; CDR3 protein: CASSYRGNAGANVLTF
CDR3 length: 15; J gene: TRBJ2-5; V gene: TRBV3-1/TRBV3-2; CDR3 protein: CASSMAGRNQETQYF
CDR3 length: 13; J gene: TRBJ2-1; V gene: TRBV7-8; CDR3 protein: CASSSQGVGEQFF
CDR3 length: 15; J gene: TRBJ2-7; V gene: TRBV11-2; CDR3 protein: CASSLSRDRGREQYF
CDR3 length: 15; J gene: TRBJ2-3; V gene: TRBV19; CDR3 protein: CASRSEQGLPGTQYF
CDR3 length: 13; J gene: TRBJ1-1; V gene: TRBV18; CDR3 protein: CASSPDRGFEAFF
CDR3 length: 16; J gene: TRBJ1-6; V gene: TRBV30; CDR3 protein: CAWSVQKGQGYTPLHF
CDR3 length: 15; J gene: TRBJ2-3; V gene: TRBV6-5; CDR3 protein: CASRLVAVSTDTQYF
CDR3 length: 15; J gene: TRBJ2-7; V gene: TRBV2; CDR3 protein: CASSESLVSGYEQYF
CDR3 length: 13; J gene: TRBJ1-2; V gene: TRBV5-6; CDR3 protein: CASSPLGQPGYTF
CDR3 length: 15; J gene: TRBJ1-2; V gene: TRBV6-5; CDR3 protein: CASSRGLLIAYGYTF
CDR3 length: 13; J gene: TRBJ1-2; V gene: TRBV2; CDR3 protein: CASKGQEIYGYTF
CDR3 length: 16; J gene: TRBJ2-3; V gene: TRBV13; CDR3 protein: CASSKEGSLSTDTQYF
CDR3 length: 15; J gene: TRBJ2-1; V gene: TRBV19; CDR3 protein: CASSIISGGGNEQFF
CDR3 length: 15; J gene: TRBJ1-3; V gene: TRBV7-2; CDR3 protein: CASSSGQPSGNTIYF
CDR3 length: 15; J gene: TRBJ1-3; V gene: TRBV18; CDR3 protein: CASSPLEFSGNTIYF
CDR3 length: 16; J gene: TRBJ2-2; V gene: TRBV7-8; CDR3 protein: CASSRTGGASAGELFF
CDR3 length: 14; J gene: TRBJ2-5; V gene: TRBV28; CDR3 protein: CASSLFQRGETQYF
CDR3 length: 16; J gene: TRBJ1-4; V gene: TRBV6-2/TRBV6-3; CDR3 protein: CASSYSGTGALEKLFF
CDR3 length: 18; J gene: TRBJ2-7; V gene: TRBV7-8; CDR3 protein: CASRKGRIGVRGSYEQYF
CDR3 length: 13; J gene: TRBJ2-7; V gene: TRBV29-1; CDR3 protein: CSVRQVSSYEQYF
CDR3 length: 14; J gene: TRBJ2-7; V gene: TRBV3-1/TRBV3-2; CDR3 protein: CASSPSGYSYEQYF